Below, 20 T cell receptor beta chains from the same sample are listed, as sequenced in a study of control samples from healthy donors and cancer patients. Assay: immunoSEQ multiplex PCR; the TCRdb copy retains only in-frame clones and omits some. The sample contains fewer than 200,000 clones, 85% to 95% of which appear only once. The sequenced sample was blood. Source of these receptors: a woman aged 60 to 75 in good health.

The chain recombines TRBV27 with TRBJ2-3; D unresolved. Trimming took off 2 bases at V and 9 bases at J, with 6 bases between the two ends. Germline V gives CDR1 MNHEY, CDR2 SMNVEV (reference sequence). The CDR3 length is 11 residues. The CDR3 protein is CASSLGLTQYF. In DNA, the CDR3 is TGTGCCAGCAGTTTAGGTTTAACGCAGTATTTT.

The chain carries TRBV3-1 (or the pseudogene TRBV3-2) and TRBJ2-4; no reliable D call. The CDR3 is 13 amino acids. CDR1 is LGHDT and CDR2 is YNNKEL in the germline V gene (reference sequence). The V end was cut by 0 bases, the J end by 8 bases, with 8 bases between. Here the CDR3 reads CASSQDSRDIQYF. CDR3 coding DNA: TGTGCCAGCAGCCAAGATTCGCGTGACATTCAGTACTTC.

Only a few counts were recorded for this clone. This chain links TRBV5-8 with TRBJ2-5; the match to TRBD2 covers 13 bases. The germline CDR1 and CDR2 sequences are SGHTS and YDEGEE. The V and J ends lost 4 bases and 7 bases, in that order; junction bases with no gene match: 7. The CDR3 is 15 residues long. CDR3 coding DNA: TGTGCCAGCAGCCTCCGACTAGCGGGGGGACGGACCCAGTACTTC. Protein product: CASSLRLAGGRTQYF.

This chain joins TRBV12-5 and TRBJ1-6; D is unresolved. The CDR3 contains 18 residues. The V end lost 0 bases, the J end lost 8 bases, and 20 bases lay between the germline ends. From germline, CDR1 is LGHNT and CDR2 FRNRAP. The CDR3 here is CASGLVTSPGSGHSPLHF. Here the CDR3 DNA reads TGTGCTAGTGGTTTGGTAACTTCACCCGGTTCCGGGCATTCACCCCTCCACTTT.

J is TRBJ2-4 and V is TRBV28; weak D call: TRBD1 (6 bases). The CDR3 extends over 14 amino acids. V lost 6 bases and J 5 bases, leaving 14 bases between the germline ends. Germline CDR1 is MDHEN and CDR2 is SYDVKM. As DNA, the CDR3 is TGTGCCAGCAGCCCCTCAGGGGTCCAAAACATTCAGTACTTC. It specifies CASSPSGVQNIQYF. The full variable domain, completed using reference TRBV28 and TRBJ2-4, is DVKVTQSSRYLVKRTGEKVFLECVQDMDHENMFWYRQDPGLGLRLIYFSYDVKMKEKGDIPEGYSVSREKKERFSLILESASTNQTSMYLCASSPSGVQNIQYFGAGTRLSVL.

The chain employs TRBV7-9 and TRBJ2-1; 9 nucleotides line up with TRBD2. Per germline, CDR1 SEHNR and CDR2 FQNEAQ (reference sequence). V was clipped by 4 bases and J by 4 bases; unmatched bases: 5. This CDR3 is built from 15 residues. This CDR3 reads CASSSSGGPYNEQFF. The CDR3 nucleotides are TGTGCCAGCAGCTCGAGCGGGGGGCCGTACAATGAGCAGTTCTTC.

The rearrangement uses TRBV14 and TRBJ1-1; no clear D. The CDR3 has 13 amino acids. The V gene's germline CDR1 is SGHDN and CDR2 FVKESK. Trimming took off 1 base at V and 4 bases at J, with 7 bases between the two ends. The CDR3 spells CASSQAVGTEAFF. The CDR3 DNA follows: TGTGCCAGCAGCCAAGCGGTGGGCACTGAAGCTTTCTTT.

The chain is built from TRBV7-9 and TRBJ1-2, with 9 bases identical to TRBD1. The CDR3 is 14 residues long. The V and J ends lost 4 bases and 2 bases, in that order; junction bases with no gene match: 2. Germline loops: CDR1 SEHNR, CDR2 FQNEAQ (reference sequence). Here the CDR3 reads CASSSDRGNYGYTF. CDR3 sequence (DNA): TGTGCCAGCAGCTCGGACAGGGGAAACTATGGCTACACCTTC.

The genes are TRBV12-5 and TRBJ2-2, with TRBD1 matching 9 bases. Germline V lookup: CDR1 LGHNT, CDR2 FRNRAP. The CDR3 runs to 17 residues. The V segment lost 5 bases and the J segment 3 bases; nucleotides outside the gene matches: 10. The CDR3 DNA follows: TGTGCTAGTGGTGCGATAACCGGGACAGGGTACACCGGGGAGCTGTTTTTT. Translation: CASGAITGTGYTGELFF.

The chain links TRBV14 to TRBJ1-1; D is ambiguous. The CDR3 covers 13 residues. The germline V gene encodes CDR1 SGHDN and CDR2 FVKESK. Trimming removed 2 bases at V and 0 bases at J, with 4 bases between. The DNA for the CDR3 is TGTGCCAGCAGCCAAATCATGAACACTGAAGCTTTCTTT. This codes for CASSQIMNTEAFF.

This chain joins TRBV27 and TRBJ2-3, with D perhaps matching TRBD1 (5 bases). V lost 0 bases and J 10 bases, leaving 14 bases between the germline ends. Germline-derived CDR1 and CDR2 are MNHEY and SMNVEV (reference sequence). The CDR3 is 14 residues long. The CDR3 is CASSLSWASGPQYF. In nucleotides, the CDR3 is TGTGCCAGCAGTTTATCGTGGGCGTCAGGGCCGCAGTATTTT.

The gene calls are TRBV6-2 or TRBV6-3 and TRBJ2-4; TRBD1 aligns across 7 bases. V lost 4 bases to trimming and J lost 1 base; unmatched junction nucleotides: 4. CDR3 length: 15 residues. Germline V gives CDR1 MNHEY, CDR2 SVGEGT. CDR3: CASSFRGFAKNIQYF. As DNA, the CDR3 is TGTGCCAGCAGTTTCAGGGGGTTTGCCAAAAACATTCAGTACTTC.

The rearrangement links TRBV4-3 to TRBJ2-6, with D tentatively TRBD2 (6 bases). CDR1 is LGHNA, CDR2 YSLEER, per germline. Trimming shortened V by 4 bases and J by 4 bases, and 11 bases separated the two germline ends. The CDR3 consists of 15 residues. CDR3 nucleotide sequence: TGCGCCAGCAGCCCGGCGGGATCCGGGGCCAACGTCCTGACTTTC. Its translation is CASSPAGSGANVLTF.

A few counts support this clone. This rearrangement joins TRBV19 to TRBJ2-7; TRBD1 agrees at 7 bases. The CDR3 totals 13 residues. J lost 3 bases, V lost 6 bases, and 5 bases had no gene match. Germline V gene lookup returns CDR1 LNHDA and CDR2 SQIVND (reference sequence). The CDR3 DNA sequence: TGTGCCAGTAGCCTAACAGGGGTCTACGAGCAGTACTTC. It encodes CASSLTGVYEQYF.

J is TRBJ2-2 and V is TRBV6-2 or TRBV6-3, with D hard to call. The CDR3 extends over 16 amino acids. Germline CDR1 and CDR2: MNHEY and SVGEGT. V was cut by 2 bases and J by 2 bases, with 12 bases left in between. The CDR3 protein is CASSYGPGENTGELFF. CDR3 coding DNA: TGTGCCAGCAGTTACGGACCCGGTGAAAACACCGGGGAGCTGTTTTTT.

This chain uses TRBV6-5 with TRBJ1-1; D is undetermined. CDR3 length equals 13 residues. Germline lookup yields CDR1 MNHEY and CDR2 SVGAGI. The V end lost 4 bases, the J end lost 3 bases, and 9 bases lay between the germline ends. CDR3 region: CASSSAWDTEAFF. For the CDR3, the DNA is TGTGCCAGCAGTTCCGCTTGGGACACTGAAGCTTTCTTT.

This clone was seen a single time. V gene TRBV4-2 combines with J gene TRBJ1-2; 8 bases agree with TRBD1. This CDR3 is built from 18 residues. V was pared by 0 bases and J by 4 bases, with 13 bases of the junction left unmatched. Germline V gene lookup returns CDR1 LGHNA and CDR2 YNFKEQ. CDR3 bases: TGTGCCAGCAGCCAAGATTTGACAGGGGCGGTAGTTGTCTATGGCTACACCTTC. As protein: CASSQDLTGAVVVYGYTF.

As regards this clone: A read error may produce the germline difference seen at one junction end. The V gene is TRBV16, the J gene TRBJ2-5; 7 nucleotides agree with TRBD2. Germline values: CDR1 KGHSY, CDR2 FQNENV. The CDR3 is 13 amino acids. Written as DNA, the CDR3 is TGTGCCAGCAGCGGGGACTACCTGGAGACCCGGTACTTC. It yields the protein CASSGDYLETRYF.

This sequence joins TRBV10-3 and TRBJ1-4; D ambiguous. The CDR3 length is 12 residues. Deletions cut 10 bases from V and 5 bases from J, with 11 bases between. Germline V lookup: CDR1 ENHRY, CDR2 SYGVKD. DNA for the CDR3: TGTGCCACCCAAGGAGAAAATGAAAAACTGTTTTTT. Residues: CATQGENEKLFF.

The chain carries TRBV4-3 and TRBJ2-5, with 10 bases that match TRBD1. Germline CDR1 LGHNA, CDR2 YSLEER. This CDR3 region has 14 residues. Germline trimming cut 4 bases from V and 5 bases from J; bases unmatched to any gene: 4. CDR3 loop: CASSPGTGAETQYF. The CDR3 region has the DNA TGCGCCAGCAGCCCGGGGACAGGGGCGGAGACCCAGTACTTC.